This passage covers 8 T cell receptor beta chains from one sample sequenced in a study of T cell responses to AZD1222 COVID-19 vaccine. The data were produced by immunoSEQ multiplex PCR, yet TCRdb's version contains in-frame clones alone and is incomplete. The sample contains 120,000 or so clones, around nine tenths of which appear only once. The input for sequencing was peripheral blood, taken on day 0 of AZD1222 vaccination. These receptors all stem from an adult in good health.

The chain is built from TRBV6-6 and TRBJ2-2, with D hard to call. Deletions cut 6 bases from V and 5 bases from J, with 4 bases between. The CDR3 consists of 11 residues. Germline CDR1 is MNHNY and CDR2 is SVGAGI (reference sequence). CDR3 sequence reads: CASSRTGELFF. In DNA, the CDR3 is TGTGCCAGCAGCCGGACCGGGGAGCTGTTTTTT.

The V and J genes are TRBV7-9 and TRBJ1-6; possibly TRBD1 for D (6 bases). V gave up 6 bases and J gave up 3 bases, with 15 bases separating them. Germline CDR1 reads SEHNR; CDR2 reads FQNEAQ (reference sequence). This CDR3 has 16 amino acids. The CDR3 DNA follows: TGTGCCAGCAGTCCCCTCGGGGGCGTCTATAATTCACCCCTCCACTTT. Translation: CASSPLGGVYNSPLHF.

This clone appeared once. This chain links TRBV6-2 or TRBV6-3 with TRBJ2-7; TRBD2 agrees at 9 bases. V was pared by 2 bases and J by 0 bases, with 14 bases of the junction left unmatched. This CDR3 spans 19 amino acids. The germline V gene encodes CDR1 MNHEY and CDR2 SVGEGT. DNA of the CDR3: TGTGCCAGCAGTTACGGCTATGGCGGGAGGGCAGGAAGCTCCTACGAGCAGTACTTC. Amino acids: CASSYGYGGRAGSSYEQYF.

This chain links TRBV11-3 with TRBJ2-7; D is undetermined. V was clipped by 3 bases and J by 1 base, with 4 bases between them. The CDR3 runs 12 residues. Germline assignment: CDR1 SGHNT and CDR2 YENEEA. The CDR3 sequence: CASSFVSYEQYF. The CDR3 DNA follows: TGTGCCAGCAGCTTTGTATCCTACGAGCAGTACTTC.

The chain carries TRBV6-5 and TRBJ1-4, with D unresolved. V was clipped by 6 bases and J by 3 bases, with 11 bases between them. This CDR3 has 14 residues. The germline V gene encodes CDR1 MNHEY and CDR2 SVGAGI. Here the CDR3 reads CASRWAGANEKLFF. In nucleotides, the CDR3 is TGTGCCAGCAGATGGGCAGGAGCTAATGAAAAACTGTTTTTT.

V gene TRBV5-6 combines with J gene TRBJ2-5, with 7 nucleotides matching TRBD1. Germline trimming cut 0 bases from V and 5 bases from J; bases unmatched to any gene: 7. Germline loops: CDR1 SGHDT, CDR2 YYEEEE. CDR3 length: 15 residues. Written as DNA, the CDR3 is TGTGCCAGCAGCTTGGCCTCGGCAGGGGGTGAGACCCAGTACTTC. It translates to CASSLASAGGETQYF.

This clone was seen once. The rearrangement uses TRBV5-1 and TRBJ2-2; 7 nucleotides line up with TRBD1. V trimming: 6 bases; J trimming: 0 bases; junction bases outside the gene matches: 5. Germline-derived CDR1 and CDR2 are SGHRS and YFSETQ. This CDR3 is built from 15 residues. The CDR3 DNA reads TGCGCCAGCAAACGGGACAGCGCGAACACCGGGGAGCTGTTTTTT. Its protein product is CASKRDSANTGELFF.

The chain's CDR3 is CASSLAQGTLFF. DNA for the CDR3: TGTGCCAGCAGCTTGGCCCAGGGCACACTGTTTTTT. V usage is TRBV5-5 and J usage is TRBJ1-4; a possible D gene is TRBD1 (5 bases). V was trimmed by 0 bases and J by 13 bases, leaving 10 bases between them. The CDR3 is 12 residues long. Germline V gives CDR1 SGHKS, CDR2 YYEKEE (reference sequence).